Each of the 10 T cell receptor beta chains below was sequenced from the same sample in a study of CD4+ T cells in melanoma. Assay: immunoSEQ multiplex PCR; the TCRdb copy retains only in-frame clones and omits some. The profile shows 9,900 or so clones, 75% to 80% of them singletons. Sequenced: cells from a culture (not recorded whether cultured in vitro). Receptor source: a human donor with melanoma.

The chain employs TRBV15 and TRBJ1-5; D unclear. The V and J ends lost 5 bases and 0 bases respectively, with 20 bases between them. The CDR3 loop spans 18 amino acids. Per germline, CDR1 LNHNV and CDR2 YYDKDF (reference sequence). The CDR3 DNA sequence: TGTGCCACCAGCGGGCGGAAGGGCTCCGGGTTTAGCAATCAGCCCCAGCATTTT. Amino acid sequence: CATSGRKGSGFSNQPQHF.

The chain combines TRBV5-1 with TRBJ2-1; 8 bases agree with TRBD2. From germline, CDR1 is SGHRS and CDR2 YFSETQ. The CDR3 covers 16 residues. V lost 4 bases, J lost 2 bases, and 8 bases stayed unmatched. The CDR3, as DNA: TGCGCCAGCAGCCTACGGGGGGGGAGTGCCTACAATGAGCAGTTCTTC. Residues: CASSLRGGSAYNEQFF.

The rearrangement uses TRBV5-1 and TRBJ2-1; 8 bases are shared with TRBD1. CDR1 and CDR2 (germline): SGHRS, YFSETQ. With V trimmed by 5 bases and J by 5 bases, 6 bases remained unmatched. There are 14 residues in the CDR3. The CDR3 is CASSMTGVDNEQFF. The CDR3 region has the DNA TGCGCCAGCAGTATGACAGGGGTCGACAATGAGCAGTTCTTC.

V is TRBV11-2 and J is TRBJ2-7, with D perhaps matching TRBD2 (7 bases). The germline V gene encodes CDR1 SGHAT and CDR2 FQNNGV. The V end lost 1 base, the J end lost 7 bases, and 23 bases lay between the germline ends. The CDR3 totals 17 residues. As DNA, the CDR3 is TGTGCCAGCAGCTTAGGGGGGGCCGGGACTACCGCCTGGGAGCAGTACTTC. It codes for CASSLGGAGTTAWEQYF.

The rearrangement uses TRBV15 and TRBJ2-5; D ambiguous. CDR3 size: 13 residues. V was pared by 6 bases and J by 4 bases, with 12 bases between. Germline lookup yields CDR1 LNHNV and CDR2 YYDKDF (reference sequence). In nucleotides, the CDR3 is TGTGCCACCAGTAAAGCCATGTTAGAGACCCAGTACTTC. Translation gives CATSKAMLETQYF.

The rearrangement links TRBV27 to TRBJ2-3; D unclear. V lost 4 bases and J 0 bases, leaving 8 bases between the germline ends. The CDR3 spans 14 residues. Germline V gene sequence: CDR1 MNHEY, CDR2 SMNVEV (reference sequence). As DNA, the CDR3 is TGTGCCAGCAGTTCTACCTCTAGCACAGATACGCAGTATTTT. It is translated as CASSSTSSTDTQYF.

The chain uses TRBV2 and TRBJ2-5; TRBD1 might be the D (7 bases). V was pared by 3 bases and J by 7 bases, with 18 bases between. CDR1 and CDR2 from the germline V gene are SNHLY and FYNNEI. The CDR3 consists of 15 residues. For the CDR3, the DNA is TGTGCCAGCAGTGACATGCAGGGGGAGGAAGGGACCCAGTACTTC. Amino acid sequence: CASSDMQGEEGTQYF.

The chain couples TRBV19 to TRBJ2-4, with unresolved D. Germline-derived CDR1 and CDR2 are LNHDA and SQIVND (reference sequence). The CDR3 runs 20 residues. Deletions cut 5 bases from V and 0 bases from J, with 26 bases between. For the CDR3, the DNA is TGTGCCAGTAGTCTACGGTGGCGACTTACAAAAACGCAAGCCAAAAACATTCAGTACTTC. As protein: CASSLRWRLTKTQAKNIQYF.

Within the sample, this clone is medium-sized. This rearrangement joins TRBV18 to TRBJ1-6; 7 positions match TRBD1. The CDR3 is 14 residues long. Germline trimming cut 3 bases from V and 11 bases from J; bases unmatched to any gene: 7. Germline CDR1 reads KGHSH; CDR2 reads LQKENI. The CDR3 loop is CASSPNRGETPLHF. CDR3 nucleotide sequence: TGTGCCAGCTCACCGAACAGGGGAGAGACACCCCTCCACTTT.

The rearrangement uses TRBV24-1 and TRBJ1-3; D unclear. Germline lookup yields CDR1 KGHDR and CDR2 SFDVKD. V was cut by 0 bases and J by 0 bases, with 17 bases left in between. The CDR3 covers 19 residues. CDR3 in DNA: TGTGCCACCAGTGATTTGCATAGGATAGGAACCAGCTCTGGAAACACCATATATTTT. Its protein is CATSDLHRIGTSSGNTIYF.